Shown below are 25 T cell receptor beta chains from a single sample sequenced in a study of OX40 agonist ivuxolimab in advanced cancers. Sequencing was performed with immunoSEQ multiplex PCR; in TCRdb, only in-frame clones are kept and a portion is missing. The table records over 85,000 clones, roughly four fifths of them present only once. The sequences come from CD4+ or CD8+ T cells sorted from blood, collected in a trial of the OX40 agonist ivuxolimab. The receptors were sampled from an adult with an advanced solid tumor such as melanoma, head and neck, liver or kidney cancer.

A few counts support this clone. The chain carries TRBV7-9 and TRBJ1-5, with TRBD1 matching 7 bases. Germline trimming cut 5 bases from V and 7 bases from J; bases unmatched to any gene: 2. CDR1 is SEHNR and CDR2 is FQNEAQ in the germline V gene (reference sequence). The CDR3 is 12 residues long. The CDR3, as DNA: TGTGCCAGCAGCAGACAGGGCCAGCCCCAGCATTTT. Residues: CASSRQGQPQHF.

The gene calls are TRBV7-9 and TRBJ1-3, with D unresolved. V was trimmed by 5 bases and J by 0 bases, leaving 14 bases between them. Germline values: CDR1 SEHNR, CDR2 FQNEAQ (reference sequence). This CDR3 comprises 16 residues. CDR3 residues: CASSPHRASSGNTIYF. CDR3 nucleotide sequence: TGTGCCAGCAGCCCTCACCGGGCAAGCTCTGGAAACACCATATATTTT.

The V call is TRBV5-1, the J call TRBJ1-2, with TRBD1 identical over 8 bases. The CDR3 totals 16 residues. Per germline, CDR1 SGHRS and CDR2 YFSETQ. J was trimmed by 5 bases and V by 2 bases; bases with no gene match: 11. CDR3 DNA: TGCGCCAGCAGCTTAGGGGTAGGGACAGGACCTTATGGCTACACCTTC. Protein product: CASSLGVGTGPYGYTF.

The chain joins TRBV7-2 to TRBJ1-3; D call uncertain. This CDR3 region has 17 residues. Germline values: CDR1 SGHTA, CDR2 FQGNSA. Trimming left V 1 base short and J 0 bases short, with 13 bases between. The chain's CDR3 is CASSLEGTASSGNTIYF. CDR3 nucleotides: TGTGCCAGCAGCTTAGAAGGCACAGCAAGCTCTGGAAACACCATATATTTT.

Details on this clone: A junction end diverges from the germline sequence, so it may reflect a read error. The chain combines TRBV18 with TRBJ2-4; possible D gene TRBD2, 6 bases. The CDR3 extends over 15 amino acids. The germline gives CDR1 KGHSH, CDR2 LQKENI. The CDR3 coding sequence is TGTGCCGGCTCACCGCTCAGGGACTCCAAAAACATTCAGTACTTC. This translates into CAGSPLRDSKNIQYF. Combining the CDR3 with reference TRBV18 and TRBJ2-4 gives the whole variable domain NAGVMQNPRHLVRRRGQEARLRCSPMKGHSHVYWYRQLPEEGLKFMVYLQKENIIDESGMPKERFSAEFPKEGPSILRIQQVVRGDSAAYFCAGSPLRDSKNIQYFGAGTRLSVL.

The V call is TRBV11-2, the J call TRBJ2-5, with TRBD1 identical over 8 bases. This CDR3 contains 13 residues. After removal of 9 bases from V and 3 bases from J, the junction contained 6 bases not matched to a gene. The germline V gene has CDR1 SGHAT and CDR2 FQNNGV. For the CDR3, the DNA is TGTGCCAGTAGCCGGGACAGGAAAGAGACCCAGTACTTC. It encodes CASSRDRKETQYF.

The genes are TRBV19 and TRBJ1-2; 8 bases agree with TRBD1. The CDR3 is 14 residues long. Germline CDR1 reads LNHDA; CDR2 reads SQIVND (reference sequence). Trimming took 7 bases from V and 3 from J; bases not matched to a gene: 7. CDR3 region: CASIQQGAYYGYTF. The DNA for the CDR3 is TGTGCCAGTATACAGCAGGGGGCCTACTATGGCTACACCTTC.

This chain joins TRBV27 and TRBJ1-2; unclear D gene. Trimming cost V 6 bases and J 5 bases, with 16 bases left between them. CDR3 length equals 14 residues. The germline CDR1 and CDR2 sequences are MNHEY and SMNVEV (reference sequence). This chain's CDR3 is CASSPRRPVYGYTF. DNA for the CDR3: TGTGCCAGCAGCCCGCGCCGGCCTGTTTATGGCTACACCTTC.

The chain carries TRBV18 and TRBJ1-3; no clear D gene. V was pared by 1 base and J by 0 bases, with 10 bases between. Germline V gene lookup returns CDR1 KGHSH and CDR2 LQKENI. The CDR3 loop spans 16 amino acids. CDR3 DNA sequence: TGTGCCAGCTCACCACGGGTGGCTTACTCTGGAAACACCATATATTTT. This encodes CASSPRVAYSGNTIYF.

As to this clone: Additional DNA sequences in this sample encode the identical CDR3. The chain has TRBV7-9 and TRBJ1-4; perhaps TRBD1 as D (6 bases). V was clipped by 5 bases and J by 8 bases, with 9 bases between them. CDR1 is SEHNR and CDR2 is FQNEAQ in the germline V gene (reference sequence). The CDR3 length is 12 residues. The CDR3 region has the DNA TGTGCCAGCAGCCCCGGGACAGAAAAACTGTTTTTT. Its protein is CASSPGTEKLFF.

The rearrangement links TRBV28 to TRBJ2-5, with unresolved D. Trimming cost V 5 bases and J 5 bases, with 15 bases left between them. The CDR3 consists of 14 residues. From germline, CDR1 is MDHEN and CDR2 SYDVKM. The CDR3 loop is CASSTPRATETQYF. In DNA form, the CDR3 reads TGTGCCAGCAGTACCCCTCGAGCGACGGAGACCCAGTACTTC.

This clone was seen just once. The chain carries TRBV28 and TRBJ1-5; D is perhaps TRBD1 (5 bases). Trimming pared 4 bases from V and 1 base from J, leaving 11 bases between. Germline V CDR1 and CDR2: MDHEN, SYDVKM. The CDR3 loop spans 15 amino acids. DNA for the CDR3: TGTGCCAGCAGTTATGCAGGGATCAGCAATCAGCCCCAGCATTTT. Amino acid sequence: CASSYAGISNQPQHF.

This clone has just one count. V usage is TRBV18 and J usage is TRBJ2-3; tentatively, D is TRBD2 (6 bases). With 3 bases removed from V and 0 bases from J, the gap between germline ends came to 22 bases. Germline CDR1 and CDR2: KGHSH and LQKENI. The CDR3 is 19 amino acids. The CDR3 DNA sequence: TGTGCCAGCTCACCCCGCGGTACCGGGGGAGACGTTAGCACAGATACGCAGTATTTT. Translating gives CASSPRGTGGDVSTDTQYF.

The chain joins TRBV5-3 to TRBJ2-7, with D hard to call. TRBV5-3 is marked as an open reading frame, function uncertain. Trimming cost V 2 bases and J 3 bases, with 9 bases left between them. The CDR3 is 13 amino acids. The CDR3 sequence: CARSFNLHYEQYF. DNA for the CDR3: TGTGCCAGAAGCTTTAACCTCCACTACGAGCAGTACTTC.

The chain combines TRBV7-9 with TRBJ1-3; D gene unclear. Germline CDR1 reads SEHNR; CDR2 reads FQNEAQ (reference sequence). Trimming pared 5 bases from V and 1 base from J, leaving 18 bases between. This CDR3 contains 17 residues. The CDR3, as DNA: TGTGCCAGCAGCCCCCTTTCGGCCAGCTCATCTGGAAACACCATATATTTT. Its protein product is CASSPLSASSSGNTIYF.

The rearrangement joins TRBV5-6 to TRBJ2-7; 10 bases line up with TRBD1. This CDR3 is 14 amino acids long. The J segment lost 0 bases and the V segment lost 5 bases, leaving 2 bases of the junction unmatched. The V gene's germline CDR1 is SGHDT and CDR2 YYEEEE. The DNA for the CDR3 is TGTGCCAGCAGAGGGACAGGGGTCTCCTACGAGCAGTACTTC. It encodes CASRGTGVSYEQYF.

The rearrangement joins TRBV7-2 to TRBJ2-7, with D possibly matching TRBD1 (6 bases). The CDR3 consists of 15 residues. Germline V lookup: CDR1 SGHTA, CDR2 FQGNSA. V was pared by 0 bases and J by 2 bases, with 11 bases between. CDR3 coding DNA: TGTGCCAGCAGCTTAGCAGAGACAGGTGCCTACGAGCAGTACTTC. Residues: CASSLAETGAYEQYF.

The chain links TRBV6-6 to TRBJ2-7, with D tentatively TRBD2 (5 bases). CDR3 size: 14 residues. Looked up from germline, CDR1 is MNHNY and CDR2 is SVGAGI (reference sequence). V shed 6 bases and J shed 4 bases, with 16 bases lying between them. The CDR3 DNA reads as TGTGCCAGCAGGAAAGTGGACTCTGCATACGAGCAGTACTTC. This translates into CASRKVDSAYEQYF.

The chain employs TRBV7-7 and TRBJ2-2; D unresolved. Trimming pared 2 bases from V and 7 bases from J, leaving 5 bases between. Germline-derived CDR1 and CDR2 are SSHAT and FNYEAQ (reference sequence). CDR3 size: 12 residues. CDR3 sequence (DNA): TGTGCCAGCAGCTTAAGTGGCGGGGAGCTGTTTTTT. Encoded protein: CASSLSGGELFF.

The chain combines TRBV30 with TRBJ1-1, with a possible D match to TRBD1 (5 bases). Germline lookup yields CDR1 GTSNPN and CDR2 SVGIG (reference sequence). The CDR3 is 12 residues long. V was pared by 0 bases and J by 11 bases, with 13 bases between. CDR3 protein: CAWSVVGAAAFF. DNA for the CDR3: TGTGCCTGGAGTGTCGTCGGGGCGGCGGCTTTCTTT.

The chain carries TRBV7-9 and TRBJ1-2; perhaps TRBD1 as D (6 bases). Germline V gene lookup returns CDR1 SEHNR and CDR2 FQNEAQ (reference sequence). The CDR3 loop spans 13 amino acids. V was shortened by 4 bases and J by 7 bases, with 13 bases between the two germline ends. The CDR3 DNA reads TGTGCCAGCAGCTCCACAGGGTCGTCTGGCTACACCTTC. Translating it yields CASSSTGSSGYTF. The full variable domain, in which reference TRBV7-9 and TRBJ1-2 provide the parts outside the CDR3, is DTGVSQNPRHKITKRGQNVTFRCDPISEHNRLYWYRQTLGQGPEFLTYFQNEAQLEKSRLLSDRFSAERPKGSFSTLEIQRTEQGDSAMYLCASSSTGSSGYTFGSGTRLTVV.

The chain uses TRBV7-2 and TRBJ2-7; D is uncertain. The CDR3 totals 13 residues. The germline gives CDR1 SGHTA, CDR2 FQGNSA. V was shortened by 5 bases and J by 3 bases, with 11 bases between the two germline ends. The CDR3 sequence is CASSPEVNYEQYF. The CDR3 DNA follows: TGTGCCAGCAGCCCCGAGGTGAACTACGAGCAGTACTTC.

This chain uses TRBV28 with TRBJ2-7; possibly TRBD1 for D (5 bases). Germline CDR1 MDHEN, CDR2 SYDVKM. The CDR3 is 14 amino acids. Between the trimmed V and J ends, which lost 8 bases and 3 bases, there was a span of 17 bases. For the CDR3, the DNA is TGTGCCAGCGGCCCATTGTCAGGGTACTACGAGCAGTACTTC. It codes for CASGPLSGYYEQYF. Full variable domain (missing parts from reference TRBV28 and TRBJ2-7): DVKVTQSSRYLVKRTGEKVFLECVQDMDHENMFWYRQDPGLGLRLIYFSYDVKMKEKGDIPEGYSVSREKKERFSLILESASTNQTSMYLCASGPLSGYYEQYFGPGTRLTVT.

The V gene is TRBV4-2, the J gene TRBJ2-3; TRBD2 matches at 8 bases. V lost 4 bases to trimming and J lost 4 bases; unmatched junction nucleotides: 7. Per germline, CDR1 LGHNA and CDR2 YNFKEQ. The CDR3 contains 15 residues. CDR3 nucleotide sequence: TGTGCCAGCAGCCCCCGGCGCGGGGGGCCAGATACGCAGTATTTT. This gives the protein CASSPRRGGPDTQYF.

CDR3 amino acids: CASSYSSQGTEAFF. The CDR3 nucleotides read TGTGCCAGCAGTTACTCGAGTCAGGGCACTGAAGCTTTCTTT. The genes are TRBV6-6 and TRBJ1-1; a possible D gene is TRBD1 (5 bases). This CDR3 spans 14 amino acids. Germline CDR1 reads MNHNY; CDR2 reads SVGAGI (reference sequence). Trimming took off 0 bases at V and 4 bases at J, with 9 bases between the two ends.